The TCR beta chain described here comes from a study of shared clonotypes between healthy human individuals. This CDR3 is 13 amino acids long. Germline trimming cut 5 bases from V and 5 bases from J; bases unmatched to any gene: 3. The germline CDR1 and CDR2 sequences are SGHVS and FNYEAQ. This clone was seen a handful of times. This table comes from immunoSEQ multiplex PCR, and its TCRdb copy is limited to in-frame clones, with some not included. Here the sample spans more than 2 million clones, about 95% being singletons. The TCR originated in a man aged 18 to 30 in good health. The rearrangement joins TRBV7-6 to TRBJ1-5, with 7 bases aligning to TRBD1. What was sequenced was naive CD4+ T cells sorted from blood. Described subset: CD45RA+ positively selected. The CDR3 here is CASSPDRDQPQHF. In DNA, the CDR3 is TGTGCCAGCAGCCCTGACAGGGATCAGCCCCAGCATTTT.